This is a list of T cell receptor beta chains from one sample in a study of neurological immune-mediated disorders. TCRdb recomputed calls from the 5' RACE reads with MiXCR, one row per CDR3 protein. The data contain tens of thousands of distinct CDR3 sequences, approximately 5% of them seen just once; the ten biggest clones take up over 2%. The sequencing input was CD4+ T cells from blood. The receptors derive from a woman between 50 and 59 years old in good health. CDR3s include the opening cysteine and the closing phenylalanine or tryptophan. D genes are given only for firm matches. Expanded clones are given a class, and other clones once, few, many or no size at all.

d_call j_call clone_size v_call cdr3_nt cdr3_aa
- TRBJ1-2 many TRBV29-1 TGCAGCGCTTCGACAGGCCCTACTTCTGGCTACACCTTC CSASTGPTSGYTF
- TRBJ2-3 many TRBV20-1 TGCAGTGCTGGCCGGGGCACAGATACGCAGTATTTT CSAGRGTDTQYF
- TRBJ1-1 many TRBV20-1 TGCAGTGCCTACGGGCGCGGCCAGGGCTTAACTGAAGCTTTCTTT CSAYGRGQGLTEAFF
- TRBJ1-2 many TRBV3-1 TGTGCCAGCAGCCTTAGGGTCGATACCTGGACCTATGGCTACACCTTC CASSLRVDTWTYGYTF
- TRBJ1-5 medium-sized TRBV12-3/TRBV12-4 TGTGCCAGCAGTCCGGACGGCGGGAATCAGCCCCAGCATTTT CASSPDGGNQPQHF
TRBD1 TRBJ1-2 many TRBV27 TGTGCCAGCAGCCCCACTCCCGGGACAGGGGCTACTGGCTACACCTTC CASSPTPGTGATGYTF
- TRBJ2-7 many TRBV5-1 TGCGCCAGCAGCCCCACAGTGCCCCACTACGAGCAGTACTTC CASSPTVPHYEQYF
- TRBJ1-6 - TRBV12-3/TRBV12-4 TGTGCCAGCCAGGGTTCCGGTAATTCACCCCTCCACTTT CASQGSGNSPLHF
- TRBJ2-2 many TRBV7-2 TGTGCCAGCAGCCTTAACGCGAACACCGGGGAGCTGTTTTTT CASSLNANTGELFF
TRBD2 TRBJ2-5 medium-sized TRBV20-1 TGCAGTGCTAGTATAGCGGGAGGCGGTGAGACCCAGTACTTC CSASIAGGGETQYF
- TRBJ2-3 - TRBV6-5 TGTGCCAGCAGTTACTCGCCGTGGGGTGGAGGGGATACGCAGTATTTT CASSYSPWGGGDTQYF
- TRBJ2-7 many TRBV7-8 TGTGCCAGCAGCTTAGCGCGGAGCGAGCAGTACTTC CASSLARSEQYF
TRBD1 TRBJ2-1 many TRBV20-1 TGCAGTGCTCCGCGCTCCCCGGGACAGGCCTACAATGAGCAGTTCTTC CSAPRSPGQAYNEQFF
- TRBJ2-5 many TRBV28 TGTGCCAGCAGCTCCCACACGGTCGAGACCCAGTACTTC CASSSHTVETQYF
- TRBJ2-7 many TRBV7-6 TGTGCCAGCAGCCTAGGACCGTTCTTCCCGGACAAAGGGCAGTACTTC CASSLGPFFPDKGQYF
- TRBJ1-3 many TRBV19 TGTGCCAGTATTACGGCGCATGGTGGAAACACCATATATTTT CASITAHGGNTIYF
- TRBJ1-2 many TRBV5-5 TGTGCCAGCAGCTCGGCGTGGAATGAGGGCTACACCTTC CASSSAWNEGYTF
- TRBJ1-5 few TRBV19 TGTGCCAGTAGTATAGTCACAGGGAATAGCAATCAGCCCCAGCATTTT CASSIVTGNSNQPQHF
- TRBJ1-1 many TRBV5-1 TGCGCCAGCAGCTTGGTTCAATCCACTGAAGCTTTCTTT CASSLVQSTEAFF
TRBD1 TRBJ2-7 many TRBV10-2 TGCGCCAGCAGCCTGACAGGGCTAGATCCCAAGTACGAGCAGTACTTC CASSLTGLDPKYEQYF
- TRBJ1-5 many TRBV27 TGTGCCAGCAACGGGACGCTCGATAGCAATCAGCCCCAGCATTTT CASNGTLDSNQPQHF
- TRBJ1-6 many TRBV3-1 TGTGCCAGCAGCGGGGCCGGGAATTCACCCCTCCACTTT CASSGAGNSPLHF
- TRBJ2-3 many TRBV20-1 TGCAGTGCCGACCCTTCCCACACAGATACGCAGTATTTT CSADPSHTDTQYF
- TRBJ2-1 many TRBV12-3/TRBV12-4 TGTGCCAGCAGTTTGGCCAATGAGCAGTTCTTC CASSLANEQFF
TRBD2 TRBJ2-7 many TRBV5-1 TGCGCCAGCAGCTGGGGGACTAGCGGAGTCTACGAGCAGTACTTC CASSWGTSGVYEQYF
- TRBJ1-2 medium-sized TRBV12-3/TRBV12-4 TGTGCCAGCAGCCGCGGCCAGGGTTACTATGGCTACACCTTC CASSRGQGYYGYTF